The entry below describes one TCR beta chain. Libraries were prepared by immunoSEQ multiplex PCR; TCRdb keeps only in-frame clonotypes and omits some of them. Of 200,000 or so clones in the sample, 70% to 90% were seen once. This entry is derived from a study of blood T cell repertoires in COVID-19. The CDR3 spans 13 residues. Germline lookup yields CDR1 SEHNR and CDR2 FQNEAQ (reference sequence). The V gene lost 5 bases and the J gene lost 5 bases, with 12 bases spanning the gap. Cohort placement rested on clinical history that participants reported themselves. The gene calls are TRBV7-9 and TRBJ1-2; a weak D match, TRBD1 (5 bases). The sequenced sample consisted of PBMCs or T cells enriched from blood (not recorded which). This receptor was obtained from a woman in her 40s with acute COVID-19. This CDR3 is CASSPPGLYGYTF. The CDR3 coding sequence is TGTGCCAGCAGCCCCCCAGGGTTGTATGGCTACACCTTC. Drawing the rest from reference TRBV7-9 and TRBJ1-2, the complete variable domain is DTGVSQNPRHKITKRGQNVTFRCDPISEHNRLYWYRQTLGQGPEFLTYFQNEAQLEKSRLLSDRFSAERPKGSFSTLEIQRTEQGDSAMYLCASSPPGLYGYTFGSGTRLTVV.